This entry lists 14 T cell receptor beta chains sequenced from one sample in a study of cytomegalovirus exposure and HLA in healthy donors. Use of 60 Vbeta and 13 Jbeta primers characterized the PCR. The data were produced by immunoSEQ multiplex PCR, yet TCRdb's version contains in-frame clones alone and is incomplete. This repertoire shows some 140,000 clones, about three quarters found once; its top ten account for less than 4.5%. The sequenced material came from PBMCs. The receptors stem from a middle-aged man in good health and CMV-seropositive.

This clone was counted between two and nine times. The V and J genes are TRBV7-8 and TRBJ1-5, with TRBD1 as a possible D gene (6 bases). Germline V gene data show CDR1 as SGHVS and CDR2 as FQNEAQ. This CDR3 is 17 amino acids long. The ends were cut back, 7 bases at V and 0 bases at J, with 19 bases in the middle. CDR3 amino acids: CASTTLGGRGSNQPQHF. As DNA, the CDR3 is TGTGCCAGCACCACTTTGGGGGGGCGAGGTAGCAATCAGCCCCAGCATTTT.

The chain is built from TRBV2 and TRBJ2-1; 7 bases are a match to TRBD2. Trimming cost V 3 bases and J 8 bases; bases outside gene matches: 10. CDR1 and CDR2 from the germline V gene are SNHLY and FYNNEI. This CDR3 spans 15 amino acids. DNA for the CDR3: TGTGCCAGCAGTGATGTAGCCTTTGGGGGGGATGAGCAGTTCTTC. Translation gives CASSDVAFGGDEQFF.

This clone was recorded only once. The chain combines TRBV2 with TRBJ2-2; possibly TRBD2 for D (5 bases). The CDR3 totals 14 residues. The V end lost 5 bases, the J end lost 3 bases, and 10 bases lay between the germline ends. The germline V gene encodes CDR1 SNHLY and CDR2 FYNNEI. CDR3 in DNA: TGTGCCAGCAGTCGGACTGATTACACCGGGGAGCTGTTTTTT. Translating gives CASSRTDYTGELFF.

The chain's CDR3 is CASSFLGTGDEAFF. CDR3 nucleotides: TGTGCCAGCAGCTTCTTAGGGACAGGGGATGAAGCTTTCTTT. The chain couples TRBV7-6 to TRBJ1-1; 10 bases are shared with TRBD1. V lost 3 bases and J lost 7; bases outside the gene matches: 5. This CDR3 contains 14 residues. From germline, CDR1 is SGHVS and CDR2 FNYEAQ.

The CDR3 reads CASSEDGGEGSYGYTF. In nucleotides, the CDR3 is TGTGCCAGCAGTGAAGATGGCGGGGAAGGTAGCTATGGCTACACCTTC. The gene calls are TRBV6-1 and TRBJ1-2; D is undetermined. The length of the CDR3 is 16 residues. Germline CDR1 and CDR2: MNHNS and SASEGT. V shed 1 base and J shed 4 bases, with 16 bases lying between them.

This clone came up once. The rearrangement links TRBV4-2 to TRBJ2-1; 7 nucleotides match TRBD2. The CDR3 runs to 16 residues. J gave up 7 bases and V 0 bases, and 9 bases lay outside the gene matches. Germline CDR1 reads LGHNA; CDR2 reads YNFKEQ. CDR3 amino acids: CASSQDAAGWWNEQFF. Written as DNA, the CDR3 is TGTGCCAGCAGCCAAGACGCAGCGGGATGGTGGAATGAGCAGTTCTTC.

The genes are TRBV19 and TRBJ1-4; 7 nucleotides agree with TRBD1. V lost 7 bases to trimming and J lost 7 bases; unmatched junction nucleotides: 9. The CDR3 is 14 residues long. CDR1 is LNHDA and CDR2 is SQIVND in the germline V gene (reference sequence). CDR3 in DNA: TGTGCCAGTACTATGACAGGGTTCGGTGAAAAACTGTTTTTT. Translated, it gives CASTMTGFGEKLFF.

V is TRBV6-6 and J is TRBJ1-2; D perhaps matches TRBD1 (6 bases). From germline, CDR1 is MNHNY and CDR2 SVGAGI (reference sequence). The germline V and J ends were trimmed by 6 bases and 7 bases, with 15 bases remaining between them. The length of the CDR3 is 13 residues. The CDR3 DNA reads TGTGCCAGCAGATGGGACAAGCCGGTTGGCTACACCTTC. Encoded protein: CASRWDKPVGYTF.

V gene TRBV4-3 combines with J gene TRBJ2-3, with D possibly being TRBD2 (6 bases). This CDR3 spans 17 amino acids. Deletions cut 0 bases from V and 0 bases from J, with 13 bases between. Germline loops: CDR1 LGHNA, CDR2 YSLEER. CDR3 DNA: TGCGCCAGCAGCCAAGATAGGCGCGGGGTTAGCACAGATACGCAGTATTTT. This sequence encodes CASSQDRRGVSTDTQYF.

The CDR3 nucleotides read TGTGCCAGCTCACCTTTAGCGGGACAGGGTGGGACTGAAGCTTTCTTT. It encodes CASSPLAGQGGTEAFF. J is TRBJ1-1 and V is TRBV18, with 9 bases identical to TRBD1. The CDR3 loop spans 16 amino acids. Germline V gives CDR1 KGHSH, CDR2 LQKENI. V gave up 3 bases and J gave up 5 bases; unmatched junction bases: 10.

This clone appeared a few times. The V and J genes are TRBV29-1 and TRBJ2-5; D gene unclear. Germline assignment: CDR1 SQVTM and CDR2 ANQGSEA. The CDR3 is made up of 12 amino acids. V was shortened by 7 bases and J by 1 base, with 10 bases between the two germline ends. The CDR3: CSAEKIQETQYF. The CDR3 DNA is TGCAGCGCCGAGAAAATCCAAGAGACCCAGTACTTC.

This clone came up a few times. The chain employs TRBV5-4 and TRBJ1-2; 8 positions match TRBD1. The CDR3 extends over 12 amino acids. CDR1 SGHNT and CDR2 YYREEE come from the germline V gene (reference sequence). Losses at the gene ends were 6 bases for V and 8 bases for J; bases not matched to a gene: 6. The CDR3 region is CASTFQGAGYTF. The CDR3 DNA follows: TGTGCCAGCACCTTCCAGGGGGCAGGCTACACCTTC.

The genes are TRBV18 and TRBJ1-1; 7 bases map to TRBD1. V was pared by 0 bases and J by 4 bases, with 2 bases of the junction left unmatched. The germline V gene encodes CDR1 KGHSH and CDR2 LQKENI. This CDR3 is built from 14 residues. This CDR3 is CASSPPPGGTEAFF. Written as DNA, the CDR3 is TGTGCCAGCTCACCACCGCCAGGGGGCACTGAAGCTTTCTTT.

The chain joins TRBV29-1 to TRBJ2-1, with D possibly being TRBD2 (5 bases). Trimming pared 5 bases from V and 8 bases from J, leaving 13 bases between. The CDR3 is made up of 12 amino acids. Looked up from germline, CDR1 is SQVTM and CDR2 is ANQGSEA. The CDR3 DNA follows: TGCAGCGTTCTCCCTACTAGTTATGAGCAGTTCTTC. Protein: CSVLPTSYEQFF.